This is a list of T cell receptor beta chains from one sample in a study of blood T cell repertoires in COVID-19. Produced via immunoSEQ multiplex PCR; TCRdb's table is partial and in-frame only. The data contain some 390,000 clones, approximately 91% of them seen just once; the ten biggest clones take up roughly 1.4%. The sequenced material came from peripheral blood. Receptor source: a woman between 40 and 55 years old with COVID-19, enrolled during active disease. Each CDR3 is given with its conserved first and last residue. The order of the fields is clone size, J gene, D gene, V gene, CDR3 DNA, CDR3 protein. The D gene is left open where the match is weak. Clone size is given for some rows only: seen once, a few or many times, or a class if the clone is expanded.

few,TRBJ1-1,-,TRBV14,TGTGCCAGCAGCCAGGAGCAGACAGGTCTGACTGAAGCTTTCTTT,CASSQEQTGLTEAFF
once,TRBJ1-2,-,TRBV7-2,TGTGCCAGCAGCTTAGTAGGTTTGGGGGGAGGCTATGGCTACACCTTC,CASSLVGLGGGYGYTF
-,TRBJ1-2,-,TRBV15,TGTGCCACCAGCAGAGATGGGAAGCGGGGTCATGGCTACACCTTC,CATSRDGKRGHGYTF
-,TRBJ2-7,TRBD1,TRBV5-1,TGCGCCAGCAGCTGGACAGGGGTGACCACCTACGAGCAGTACTTC,CASSWTGVTTYEQYF
-,TRBJ1-1,TRBD1,TRBV2,TGTGCCAGCAGAGACAGGGGTACTGAAGCTTTCTTT,CASRDRGTEAFF
-,TRBJ1-1,TRBD1,TRBV5-4,TGTGCCAGCAGCGTGTCCGGGACAGCGAACACTGAAGCTTTCTTT,CASSVSGTANTEAFF
once,TRBJ2-1,-,TRBV4-3,TGCGCCAGCACCATTAGACTGAGCTCCTACAATGAGCAGTTCTTC,CASTIRLSSYNEQFF
-,TRBJ1-1,-,TRBV29-1,TGCAGCGTTGAGACAGTCCTAGGAAACACTGAAGCTTTCTTT,CSVETVLGNTEAFF
-,TRBJ1-1,-,TRBV19,TGTGCCAGTATTGAAACAGGGCGTGCGACTGAAGCTTTCTTT,CASIETGRATEAFF
-,TRBJ2-7,TRBD2,TRBV7-8,TGTGCCAGCAGCCCCAGATCGGGGGGGCGAGACTACGAGCAGTACTTC,CASSPRSGGRDYEQYF
few,TRBJ2-5,-,TRBV15,TGTGCCACCAGCAGAGGGGTGGGAGGAGTCCAAGAGACCCAGTACTTC,CATSRGVGGVQETQYF
-,TRBJ1-5,TRBD1,TRBV28,TGTGCCAGCAGTCTTGTGGACAGGGCCCTAAATCAGCCCCAGCATTTT,CASSLVDRALNQPQHF
-,TRBJ2-1,TRBD2,TRBV28,TGTGCCAGCAGTTCACCGGGACTAGCTCACAATGAGCAGTTCTTC,CASSSPGLAHNEQFF
-,TRBJ1-1,-,TRBV2,TGTGCCAGCTTCGGGCGGGGTTTTGGCACTGAAGCTTTCTTT,CASFGRGFGTEAFF
-,TRBJ2-7,TRBD1,TRBV10-2,TGCGCCAGCACCGGACGTCGGCAGGGGGTGCGGTACGAGCAGTACTTC,CASTGRRQGVRYEQYF
-,TRBJ1-6,-,TRBV5-4,TGTGCCAGCAGCTTGGTTGGGGGCCCAGTCAATTCACCCCTCCACTTT,CASSLVGGPVNSPLHF
-,TRBJ1-1,-,TRBV19,TGTGCCAGTAGCGGCTTCAGGGGCGGCCGTGTCCCTGAAGCTTTCTTT,CASSGFRGGRVPEAFF
-,TRBJ2-7,-,TRBV6-2/TRBV6-3,TGTGCCAGCAGTCCCAGGGTTCCGCTCTACGAGCAGTACTTC,CASSPRVPLYEQYF
-,TRBJ2-6,TRBD1,TRBV15,TGTGCCACCAGCAGAGATGGGACAGGGGTATACTCTGGGGCCAACGTCCTGACTTTC,CATSRDGTGVYSGANVLTF
-,TRBJ1-2,-,TRBV28,TGTGCCAGCAGCCATGACAGGAACTATGGCTACACCTTC,CASSHDRNYGYTF
-,TRBJ2-2,-,TRBV19,TGTGCCAGTAGTTCTACCGGGGAGCTGTTTTTT,CASSSTGELFF
-,TRBJ2-2,-,TRBV4-3,TGCGCCAGCAGCCAAGATTTGTTGGGAGGAGGGAACACCGGGGAGCTGTTTTTT,CASSQDLLGGGNTGELFF
-,TRBJ1-1,TRBD1,TRBV2,TGTGCCAGCCCCGGGACAGGGGTCACTGAAGCTTTCTTT,CASPGTGVTEAFF
-,TRBJ1-1,-,TRBV6-5,TGTGCCAGCACTCCTTGGGCAGATGGCACTGAAGCTTTCTTT,CASTPWADGTEAFF
-,TRBJ1-6,-,TRBV6-5,TGTGCCAGCAGTCTAACGGACAGCGACAATTCACCCCTCCACTTT,CASSLTDSDNSPLHF
few,TRBJ2-1,TRBD2,TRBV4-2,TGTGCCAGCAGCCAAGATGCTAGCGGGTCCTACAATGAGCAGTTCTTC,CASSQDASGSYNEQFF
-,TRBJ2-4,-,TRBV7-2,TGTGCCAGCAGCTTTCTAGCCAAAAACATTCAGTACTTC,CASSFLAKNIQYF
-,TRBJ2-7,-,TRBV6-2/TRBV6-3,TGTGCCAGCAGTTACCGGCCCGAGGGCGACTCCGAGCAGTACTTC,CASSYRPEGDSEQYF
few,TRBJ1-2,TRBD1,TRBV9,TGTGCCAGCAGCGTTTTAACCGGGACAGGAGTAAACCCTAACTATGGCTACACCTTC,CASSVLTGTGVNPNYGYTF
-,TRBJ1-1,-,TRBV5-6,TGTGCCAGCAGCTTGGGCAGGCGGAACACTGAAGCTTTCTTT,CASSLGRRNTEAFF
-,TRBJ2-3,TRBD2,TRBV27,TGTGCCACCGCGGGAGGGAGACCCACAGATACGCAGTATTTT,CATAGGRPTDTQYF
-,TRBJ2-7,TRBD2,TRBV23-1,TGCGCCAGCAGTCACGGTAGAACTAGCGGGTTACGCACTTACGAGCAGTACTTC,CASSHGRTSGLRTYEQYF
-,TRBJ2-1,TRBD2,TRBV24-1,TGTGCCACCAGTGACCCCGGGGGGGAAGGCAATGAGCAGTTCTTC,CATSDPGGEGNEQFF
-,TRBJ2-1,TRBD1,TRBV9,TGTGCCAGCAGCGTATCCGGGACAGGGGGAAATGAGCAGTTCTTC,CASSVSGTGGNEQFF
-,TRBJ1-5,-,TRBV19,TGTGCCAGTAGTATGTTCCCCCGGGGGGGGGCTGGCAATCAGCCCCAGCATTTT,CASSMFPRGGAGNQPQHF
-,TRBJ2-7,TRBD1,TRBV29-1,TGCAGCGTTGTGACAGGGGTTAACGAGCAGTACTTC,CSVVTGVNEQYF
-,TRBJ2-7,-,TRBV28,TGTGCCAGCAGTCATCGGGACAACTCCTACGAGCAGTACTTC,CASSHRDNSYEQYF
-,TRBJ1-1,-,TRBV12-5,TGTGCTAGTGGTAATGGGAGTCGGACTGAAGCTTTCTTT,CASGNGSRTEAFF